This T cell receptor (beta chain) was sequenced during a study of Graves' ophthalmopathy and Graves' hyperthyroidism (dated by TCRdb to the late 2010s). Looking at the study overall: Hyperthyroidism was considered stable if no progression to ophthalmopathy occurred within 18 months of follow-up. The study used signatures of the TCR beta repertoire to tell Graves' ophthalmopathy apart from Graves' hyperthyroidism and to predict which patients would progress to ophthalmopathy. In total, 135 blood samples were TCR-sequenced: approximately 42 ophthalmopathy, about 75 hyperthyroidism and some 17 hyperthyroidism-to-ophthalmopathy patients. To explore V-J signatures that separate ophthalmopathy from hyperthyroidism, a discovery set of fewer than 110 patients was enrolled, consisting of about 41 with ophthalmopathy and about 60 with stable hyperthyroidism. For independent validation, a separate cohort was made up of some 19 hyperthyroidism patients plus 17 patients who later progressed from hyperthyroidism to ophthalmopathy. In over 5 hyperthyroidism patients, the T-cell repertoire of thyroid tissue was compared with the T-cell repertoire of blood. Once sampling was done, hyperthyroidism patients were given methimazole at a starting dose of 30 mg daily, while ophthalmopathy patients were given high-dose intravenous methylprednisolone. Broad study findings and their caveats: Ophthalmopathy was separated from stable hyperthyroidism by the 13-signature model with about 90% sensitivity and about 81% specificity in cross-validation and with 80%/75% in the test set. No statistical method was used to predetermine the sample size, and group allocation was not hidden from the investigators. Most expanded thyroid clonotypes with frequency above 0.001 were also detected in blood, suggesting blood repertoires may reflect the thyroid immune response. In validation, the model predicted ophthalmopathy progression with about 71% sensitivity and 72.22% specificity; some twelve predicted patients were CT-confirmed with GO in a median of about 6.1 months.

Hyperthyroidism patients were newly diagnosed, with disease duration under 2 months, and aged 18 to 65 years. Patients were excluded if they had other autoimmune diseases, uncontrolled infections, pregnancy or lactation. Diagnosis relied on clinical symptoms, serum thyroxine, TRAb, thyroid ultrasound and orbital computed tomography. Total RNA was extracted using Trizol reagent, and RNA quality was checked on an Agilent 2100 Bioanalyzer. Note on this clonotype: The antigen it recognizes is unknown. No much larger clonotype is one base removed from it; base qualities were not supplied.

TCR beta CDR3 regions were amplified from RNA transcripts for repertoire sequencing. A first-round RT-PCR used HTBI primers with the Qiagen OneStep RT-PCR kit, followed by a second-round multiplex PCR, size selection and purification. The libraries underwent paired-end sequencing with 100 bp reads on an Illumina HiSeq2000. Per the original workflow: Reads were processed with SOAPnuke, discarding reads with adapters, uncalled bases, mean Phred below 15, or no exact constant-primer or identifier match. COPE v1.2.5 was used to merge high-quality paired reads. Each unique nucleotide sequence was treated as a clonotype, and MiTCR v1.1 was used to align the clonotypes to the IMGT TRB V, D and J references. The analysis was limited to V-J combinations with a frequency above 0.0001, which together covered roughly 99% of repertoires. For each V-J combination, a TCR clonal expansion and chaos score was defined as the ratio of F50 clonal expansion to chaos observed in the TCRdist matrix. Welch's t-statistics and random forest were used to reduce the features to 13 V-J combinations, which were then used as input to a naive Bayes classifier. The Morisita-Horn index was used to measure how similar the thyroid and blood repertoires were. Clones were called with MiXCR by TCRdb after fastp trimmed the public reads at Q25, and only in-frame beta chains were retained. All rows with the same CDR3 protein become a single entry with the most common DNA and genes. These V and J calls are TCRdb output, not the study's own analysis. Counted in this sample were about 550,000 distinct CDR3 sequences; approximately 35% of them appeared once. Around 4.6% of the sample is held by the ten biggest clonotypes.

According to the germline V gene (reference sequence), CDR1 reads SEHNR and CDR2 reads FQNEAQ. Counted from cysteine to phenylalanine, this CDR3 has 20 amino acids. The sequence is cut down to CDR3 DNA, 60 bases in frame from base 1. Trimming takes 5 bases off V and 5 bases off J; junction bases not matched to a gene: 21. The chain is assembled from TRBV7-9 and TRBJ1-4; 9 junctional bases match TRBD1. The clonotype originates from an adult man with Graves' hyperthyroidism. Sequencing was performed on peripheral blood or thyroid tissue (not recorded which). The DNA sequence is TGTGCCAGCAGCCTAAGATCAGGGGTCGACACCGGGACAGGGAATGAAAAACTGTTTTTT. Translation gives CASSLRSGVDTGTGNEKLFF.